This T cell receptor (beta chain) emerged from a study of blood T cell repertoires in COVID-19. Study at large: Sites across the United States, Italy and Spain contributed samples from acute and convalescent COVID-19.

CDR1 LNHDA and CDR2 SQIVND come from the germline V gene (reference sequence). The CDR3 sequence is 16 residues long. The V and J ends lost 5 bases and 0 bases respectively, with 14 bases between them. TCRdb keeps only in-frame clones here, not all; method: immunoSEQ multiplex PCR. The sample has about 150,000 clones, more than 75% seen once. Sequenced sample: peripheral blood. The source is a man in his sixties with active or convalescent COVID-19. The chain is built from TRBV19 and TRBJ1-5, with a weak D call TRBD1 (5 bases). CDR3 coding DNA: TGTGCCAGTAGTTTGGGACTGGCTTATAGCAATCAGCCCCAGCATTTT. Translating gives CASSLGLAYSNQPQHF.